A single sample is the source of the 23 T cell receptor beta chains below, sequenced in a study of radiation and T cells in renal cell carcinoma. Time point defined: blood 2 weeks post-SBRT. Treatment reported: 15 Gy SBRT to primary tumor, nephrectomy 4 weeks later. Clones were read by immunoSEQ multiplex PCR, and TCRdb kept only the in-frame ones, dropping some. Of under 150,000 clones in the sample, roughly four fifths were seen once. The sequencing here drew on blood, taken from a patient whose treatment included radiotherapy and nephrectomy. The receptors come from a woman aged 55-69 years with renal cell carcinoma.

This clone was seen only once. The rearrangement links TRBV2 to TRBJ1-2, with no clear D. The V gene's germline CDR1 is SNHLY and CDR2 FYNNEI. V was shortened by 1 base and J by 5 bases, with 8 bases between the two germline ends. The CDR3 is 13 residues long. CDR3 sequence: CASSEGGRYGYTF. The CDR3 bases are TGTGCCAGCAGTGAAGGCGGAAGATATGGCTACACCTTC. Full variable domain (remainder filled in from reference TRBV2 and TRBJ1-2): EPEVTQTPSHQVTQMGQEVILRCVPISNHLYFYWYRQILGQKVEFLVSFYNNEISEKSEIFDDQFSVERPDGSNFTLKIRSTKLEDSAMYFCASSEGGRYGYTFGSGTRLTVV.

V gene TRBV27 combines with J gene TRBJ2-7, with TRBD2 identical over 11 bases. CDR1 is MNHEY and CDR2 is SMNVEV in the germline V gene (reference sequence). The CDR3 has 16 amino acids. Losses at the gene ends were 6 bases for V and 3 bases for J; bases not matched to a gene: 10. CDR3 in DNA: TGTGCCAGCAGCCGTAGCGGGAGGGGGTCTGGCTACGAGCAGTACTTC. It codes for CASSRSGRGSGYEQYF.

The J gene is TRBJ2-7, the V gene TRBV4-1; D is uncertain. The CDR3 extends over 13 amino acids. The germline V gene encodes CDR1 MGHRA and CDR2 YSYEKL. V lost 2 bases, J lost 4 bases, and 9 bases lay in between. This CDR3 reads CASSQRLQYEQYF. CDR3 in DNA: TGCGCCAGCAGCCAAAGGCTACAATACGAGCAGTACTTC.

The V and J genes are TRBV2 and TRBJ1-4; D is ambiguous. Germline CDR1 and CDR2: SNHLY and FYNNEI. The CDR3 totals 16 residues. V lost 0 bases, J lost 6 bases, and 14 bases lay in between. In DNA form, the CDR3 reads TGTGCCAGCAGTGAAGCCCGTACTGGGGTTGATGAAAAACTGTTTTTT. Encoded protein: CASSEARTGVDEKLFF.

This sequence joins TRBV9 and TRBJ2-2; tentatively, D is TRBD2 (5 bases). This CDR3 is built from 15 residues. V shed 0 bases and J shed 4 bases, with 10 bases lying between them. CDR1 SGDLS and CDR2 YYNGEE come from the germline V gene. This CDR3 reads CASSVGLGSTGELFF. CDR3 in DNA: TGTGCCAGCAGCGTAGGGCTAGGGAGCACCGGGGAGCTGTTTTTT. The full variable domain, its missing parts supplied by reference TRBV9 and TRBJ2-2, is DSGVTQTPKHLITATGQRVTLRCSPRSGDLSVYWYQQSLDQGLQFLIQYYNGEERAKGNILERFSAQQFPDLHSELNLSSLELGDSALYFCASSVGLGSTGELFFGEGSRLTVL.

This chain uses TRBV2 with TRBJ2-1; 8 bases agree with TRBD2. Germline V CDR1 and CDR2: SNHLY, FYNNEI. J was trimmed by 4 bases and V by 10 bases; bases with no gene match: 9. CDR3 length: 14 amino acids. The CDR3 bases are TGTGCCACCGGGGCGCTAGCGGGTTACAATGAGCAGTTCTTC. Its protein is CATGALAGYNEQFF.

This clone has just one count. The chain has TRBV4-1 and TRBJ2-1, with 9 positions matching TRBD2. The V segment lost 2 bases and the J segment 6 bases; nucleotides outside the gene matches: 5. CDR1 and CDR2 (germline): MGHRA, YSYEKL. The CDR3 consists of 15 residues. This chain's CDR3 is CASSQPAGGPNEQFF. The CDR3 coding sequence is TGCGCCAGCAGCCAACCCGCGGGAGGGCCCAATGAGCAGTTCTTC.

The chain couples TRBV7-2 to TRBJ2-7; the match to TRBD2 covers 9 bases. The CDR3 is 16 residues long. Losses at the gene ends were 1 base for V and 2 bases for J; bases not matched to a gene: 6. Germline V gives CDR1 SGHTA, CDR2 FQGNSA. CDR3 in amino acids: CASSLGPLAGTYEQYF. CDR3 sequence (DNA): TGTGCCAGCAGCTTAGGCCCCCTAGCGGGGACCTACGAGCAGTACTTC. The full variable domain, completed using reference TRBV7-2 and TRBJ2-7, is GAGVSQSPSNKVTEKGKDVELRCDPISGHTALYWYRQSLGQGLEFLIYFQGNSAPDKSGLPSDRFSAERTGGSVSTLTIQRTQQEDSAVYLCASSLGPLAGTYEQYFGPGTRLTVT.

V usage is TRBV11-2 and J usage is TRBJ1-1, with unresolved D. Germline CDR1 SGHAT, CDR2 FQNNGV. With 0 bases removed from V and 2 bases from J, the gap between germline ends came to 4 bases. The CDR3 is 13 residues long. CDR3 nucleotides: TGTGCCAGCAGCTTAGACCGTAACACTGAAGCTTTCTTT. Translating it yields CASSLDRNTEAFF.

The chain has TRBV9 and TRBJ2-7; the match to TRBD2 covers 8 bases. CDR1 SGDLS and CDR2 YYNGEE come from the germline V gene. This CDR3 is built from 14 residues. J gave up 7 bases and V 1 base, and 7 bases lay outside the gene matches. Written as DNA, the CDR3 is TGTGCCAGCAGCGTACGGAGCGGGAGTTGGGAGCAGTACTTC. Encoded protein: CASSVRSGSWEQYF.

The chain recombines TRBV30 with TRBJ1-2, with a tentative D call TRBD1 (5 bases). V dropped 5 bases and J dropped 7 bases, with 17 bases sitting between them. CDR1 GTSNPN and CDR2 SVGIG come from the germline V gene (reference sequence). The CDR3 loop spans 13 amino acids. For the CDR3, the DNA is TGTGCCTGGGTACCGGACAAGTCCGCTGGCTACACCTTC. As protein: CAWVPDKSAGYTF.

The CDR3 nucleotides are TGCGCCAGCAGCCAAGAAGGGACAGGGGTAGATACCGGGGAGCTGTTTTTT. Translated, it gives CASSQEGTGVDTGELFF. The chain couples TRBV4-1 to TRBJ2-2; TRBD1 aligns across 10 bases. This CDR3 spans 17 amino acids. Germline trimming cut 0 bases from V and 5 bases from J; bases unmatched to any gene: 6. In germline, CDR1 is MGHRA, CDR2 YSYEKL.

The chain combines TRBV9 with TRBJ1-5; D gene uncertain. The CDR3 runs 14 residues. CDR1 and CDR2 from the germline V gene are SGDLS and YYNGEE. The V end lost 0 bases, the J end lost 0 bases, and 4 bases lay between the germline ends. CDR3 sequence (DNA): TGTGCCAGCAGCGTAGACAGTAGCAATCAGCCCCAGCATTTT. This codes for CASSVDSSNQPQHF.

The chain couples TRBV30 to TRBJ2-7; 8 bases line up with TRBD1. This CDR3 has 13 residues. V trimming: 5 bases; J trimming: 7 bases; junction bases outside the gene matches: 10. Germline V lookup: CDR1 GTSNPN, CDR2 SVGIG (reference sequence). CDR3 coding DNA: TGTGCCTGGGTTTCCGGGACAGGCTATGAGCAGTACTTC. Translation: CAWVSGTGYEQYF.

The chain has TRBV19 and TRBJ1-5, with 8 bases aligning to TRBD1. The J segment lost 0 bases and the V segment lost 4 bases, leaving 8 bases of the junction unmatched. Germline CDR1 LNHDA, CDR2 SQIVND (reference sequence). This CDR3 has 17 residues. In DNA, the CDR3 is TGTGCCAGTAGTAATACAGGGGGGGCTACTAGCAATCAGCCCCAGCATTTT. Protein: CASSNTGGATSNQPQHF.

This clone was observed once. V gene TRBV11-2 combines with J gene TRBJ2-7, with 7 bases fitting TRBD1. Germline V lookup: CDR1 SGHAT, CDR2 FQNNGV. Trimming took 4 bases from V and 4 from J; bases not matched to a gene: 10. The CDR3 sequence is 15 residues long. The CDR3 DNA reads TGTGCCAGCAGCTCATTTCGGGGACAGTCTTACGAGCAGTACTTC. Amino acid sequence: CASSSFRGQSYEQYF.

The V and J genes are TRBV2 and TRBJ2-5; 7 positions match TRBD1. J lost 5 bases, V lost 8 bases, and 14 bases had no gene match. The CDR3 is made up of 15 amino acids. Looked up from germline, CDR1 is SNHLY and CDR2 is FYNNEI. The CDR3 is CASPPRQGVRETQYF. In nucleotides, the CDR3 is TGTGCCAGCCCCCCCAGACAGGGAGTGAGGGAGACCCAGTACTTC.

There are a few counts of this clone. This rearrangement joins TRBV6-6 to TRBJ1-1; a possible D gene is TRBD1 (6 bases). This CDR3 comprises 13 residues. Between the trimmed V and J ends, which lost 5 bases and 7 bases, there was a span of 14 bases. Germline V CDR1 and CDR2: MNHNY, SVGAGI (reference sequence). The CDR3 nucleotides are TGTGCCAGCAGTCCTCTGGGGGCTGGTGAAGCTTTCTTT. Translating gives CASSPLGAGEAFF.

On this clone itself: Other nucleotide sequences in the sample specify the same CDR3. Here the CDR3 DNA reads TGTGCCAGCAGTTTAGACCCCAACACTGAAGCTTTCTTT. Translated: CASSLDPNTEAFF. The rearrangement uses TRBV28 and TRBJ1-1; the D is unclear. CDR1 is MDHEN, CDR2 SYDVKM, per germline. V was shortened by 2 bases and J by 2 bases, with 6 bases between the two germline ends. CDR3 size: 13 residues. The full variable domain, in which reference TRBV28 and TRBJ1-1 provide the parts outside the CDR3, is DVKVTQSSRYLVKRTGEKVFLECVQDMDHENMFWYRQDPGLGLRLIYFSYDVKMKEKGDIPEGYSVSREKKERFSLILESASTNQTSMYLCASSLDPNTEAFFGQGTRLTVV.

J is TRBJ1-5 and V is TRBV7-4; D might be TRBD1 (5 bases). Germline values: CDR1 SGHVT, CDR2 SQSDAQ. Trimming removed 4 bases from V and 5 bases from J, with 21 bases in between. The CDR3 is 17 residues long. The chain's CDR3 is CASSSLIWGGLHQPQHF. In DNA, the CDR3 is TGTGCCAGCAGCTCCCTAATCTGGGGGGGACTCCATCAGCCCCAGCATTTT.

J is TRBJ1-5 and V is TRBV6-5; D is undetermined. Germline values: CDR1 MNHEY, CDR2 SVGAGI. The CDR3 has 15 residues. V lost 0 bases and J lost 6, with 12 bases in between. For the CDR3, the DNA is TGTGCCAGCAGTTACTCAAACCGTTTCGGTCAGCCCCAGCATTTT. Translated: CASSYSNRFGQPQHF.

The J gene is TRBJ2-3, the V gene TRBV2; D might be TRBD1 (6 bases). The CDR3 length is 15 residues. V lost 6 bases and J lost 2, with 15 bases in between. Germline V gives CDR1 SNHLY, CDR2 FYNNEI. CDR3 region: CASSAGTSNTDTQYF. In DNA, the CDR3 is TGTGCCAGCAGCGCTGGGACATCTAACACAGATACGCAGTATTTT.

V and J are TRBV30 and TRBJ2-1; 7 nucleotides align to TRBD1. Per the germline V gene, CDR1 is GTSNPN and CDR2 is SVGIG (reference sequence). The length of the CDR3 is 15 residues. V shed 2 bases and J 7 bases; nucleotides not matched to a gene: 11. CDR3 bases: TGTGCCTGGAGTCGATTACAGGGGATTGGGAATGAGCAGTTCTTC. Its translation: CAWSRLQGIGNEQFF.